A single sample is the source of the 14 T cell receptor beta chains below, sequenced in a study of blood T cell repertoires in COVID-19. Generated by immunoSEQ multiplex PCR, the TCRdb table keeps only in-frame clones and is missing some. The sample yields under 45,000 clones, 78% seen once. Sequencing was done on a sample of peripheral blood. The receptors were gathered from a man in his sixties with acute or convalescent COVID-19.

This chain links TRBV2 with TRBJ1-4; D perhaps matches TRBD1 (5 bases). The germline V and J ends were trimmed by 1 base and 0 bases, with 24 bases remaining between them. The CDR3 loop spans 21 amino acids. CDR1 is SNHLY and CDR2 is FYNNEI in the germline V gene. In DNA, the CDR3 is TGTGCCAGCAGTGAAGGGATTCAGAAGAGTTTGACAGATGCAACTAATGAAAAACTGTTTTTT. It specifies CASSEGIQKSLTDATNEKLFF.

The CDR3 coding sequence is TGTGCCAGCAGCCCGAGGACTAGCGGGGCCTACGAGCAGTACTTC. Its protein product is CASSPRTSGAYEQYF. The genes are TRBV11-2 and TRBJ2-7; TRBD2 aligns across 12 bases. Germline values: CDR1 SGHAT, CDR2 FQNNGV. The CDR3 sequence is 15 residues long. J gave up 2 bases and V 5 bases, and 4 bases lay outside the gene matches.

CDR3 sequence reads: CASSLGQLSEKLFF. CDR3 DNA: TGCGCCAGCAGCTTGGGACAGCTAAGTGAAAAACTGTTTTTT. V usage is TRBV5-1 and J usage is TRBJ1-4, with a possible D match to TRBD1 (5 bases). The CDR3 is 14 residues long. Trimming removed 0 bases at V and 7 bases at J, with 10 bases between. The germline CDR1 and CDR2 sequences are SGHRS and YFSETQ. The full variable domain, rest sourced from reference TRBV5-1 and TRBJ1-4, is KAGVTQTPRYLIKTRGQQVTLSCSPISGHRSVSWYQQTPGQGLQFLFEYFSETQRNKGNFPGRFSGRQFSNSRSEMNVSTLELGDSALYLCASSLGQLSEKLFFGSGTQLSVL.

V gene TRBV15 combines with J gene TRBJ2-2; 8 nucleotides line up with TRBD2. Germline lookup yields CDR1 LNHNV and CDR2 YYDKDF (reference sequence). The CDR3 consists of 18 residues. V shed 0 bases and J 5 bases; nucleotides not matched to a gene: 11. The CDR3 sequence is CATSREASGSVSTGELFF. CDR3 DNA: TGTGCCACCAGCAGAGAAGCGAGCGGGAGTGTTAGTACCGGGGAGCTGTTTTTT.

The genes are TRBV7-8 and TRBJ2-7; D perhaps matches TRBD2 (7 bases). V lost 5 bases to trimming and J lost 5 bases, with 10 bases between them. The germline V gene has CDR1 SGHVS and CDR2 FQNEAQ. CDR3 length: 12 amino acids. The CDR3 sequence: CASSGGGDEQYF. CDR3 bases: TGTGCCAGCAGCGGAGGGGGGGACGAGCAGTACTTC.

The chain is built from TRBV10-3 and TRBJ1-4; D not certain. This CDR3 spans 15 amino acids. V lost 4 bases and J lost 0, with 9 bases in between. CDR1 and CDR2 from the germline V gene are ENHRY and SYGVKD. CDR3 residues: CAISAGLATNEKLFF. The CDR3 region has the DNA TGTGCCATCAGTGCTGGGCTTGCAACTAATGAAAAACTGTTTTTT.

The chain uses TRBV4-2 and TRBJ1-2; TRBD1 matches 8 bases. CDR1 and CDR2 from the germline V gene are LGHNA and YNFKEQ. The trim removed 0 bases at V and 4 bases at J, leaving 7 bases unmatched. This CDR3 has 16 residues. CDR3 coding DNA: TGTGCCAGCAGCCAAGACGGACAGGGAAGTCTCTATGGCTACACCTTC. It is translated as CASSQDGQGSLYGYTF.

This clone was counted a single time. CDR3 sequence: CASSFQAGGTNTEAFF. The DNA of the CDR3 is TGTGCCAGCAGTTTCCAGGCAGGGGGTACTAACACTGAAGCTTTCTTT. V is TRBV27 and J is TRBJ1-1, with 7 bases identical to TRBD1. The CDR3 is 16 residues long. Germline V gene sequence: CDR1 MNHEY, CDR2 SMNVEV (reference sequence). V dropped 3 bases and J dropped 2; count of bases not matched to a gene: 9.

The rearrangement uses TRBV6-5 and TRBJ1-3; no reliable D call. Germline V lookup: CDR1 MNHEY, CDR2 SVGAGI. Trimming removed 6 bases from V and 0 bases from J, with 12 bases in between. This CDR3 comprises 15 residues. CDR3 residues: CASRRDLSSGNTIYF. DNA of the CDR3: TGTGCCAGCAGGAGAGATTTGAGCTCTGGAAACACCATATATTTT.

The chain joins TRBV5-6 to TRBJ2-7, with 13 nucleotides matching TRBD2. V shed 4 bases and J 7 bases; nucleotides not matched to a gene: 8. Germline values: CDR1 SGHDT, CDR2 YYEEEE. This CDR3 spans 15 amino acids. This CDR3 reads CASSRGLAGVWEQYF. CDR3 DNA: TGTGCCAGCAGCCGAGGACTAGCGGGAGTTTGGGAGCAGTACTTC.

There are a few counts of this clone. This chain joins TRBV7-9 and TRBJ2-3; D unclear. The V gene lost 6 bases and the J gene lost 4 bases, with 14 bases spanning the gap. This CDR3 contains 14 residues. CDR1 is SEHNR, CDR2 FQNEAQ, per germline (reference sequence). CDR3 coding DNA: TGTGCCAGCAGGTGGAACAGACCCGCAGATACGCAGTATTTT. This sequence encodes CASRWNRPADTQYF.

The V and J genes are TRBV7-2 and TRBJ2-7; TRBD1 matches at 11 bases. Germline V gives CDR1 SGHTA, CDR2 FQGNSA. The CDR3 is 18 amino acids. With V trimmed by 6 bases and J by 4 bases, 17 bases remained unmatched. The CDR3 loop reads CASRPNPLTRDRGYEQYF. Written as DNA, the CDR3 is TGTGCCAGCAGACCCAACCCCCTAACCCGGGACAGGGGGTACGAGCAGTACTTC. Full variable domain (remainder filled in from reference TRBV7-2 and TRBJ2-7): GAGVSQSPSNKVTEKGKDVELRCDPISGHTALYWYRQSLGQGLEFLIYFQGNSAPDKSGLPSDRFSAERTGGSVSTLTIQRTQQEDSAVYLCASRPNPLTRDRGYEQYFGPGTRLTVT.

This clone was picked up a small number of times. The genes are TRBV5-1 and TRBJ1-1; D remains ambiguous. V lost 0 bases to trimming and J lost 0 bases, with 9 bases between them. This CDR3 comprises 15 residues. The germline V gene has CDR1 SGHRS and CDR2 YFSETQ. The CDR3 nucleotides are TGCGCCAGCAGCTTGGGGGGAGCGATGAACACTGAAGCTTTCTTT. Encoded protein: CASSLGGAMNTEAFF.

The chain links TRBV5-1 to TRBJ1-6; possible D gene TRBD1, 5 bases. The germline V gene encodes CDR1 SGHRS and CDR2 YFSETQ. The CDR3 runs to 17 residues. V gave up 1 base and J gave up 0 bases, with 11 bases separating them. In DNA form, the CDR3 reads TGCGCCAGCAGCTTGACAGGTCCGAGCTCCTATAATTCACCCCTCCACTTT. Translation gives CASSLTGPSSYNSPLHF.